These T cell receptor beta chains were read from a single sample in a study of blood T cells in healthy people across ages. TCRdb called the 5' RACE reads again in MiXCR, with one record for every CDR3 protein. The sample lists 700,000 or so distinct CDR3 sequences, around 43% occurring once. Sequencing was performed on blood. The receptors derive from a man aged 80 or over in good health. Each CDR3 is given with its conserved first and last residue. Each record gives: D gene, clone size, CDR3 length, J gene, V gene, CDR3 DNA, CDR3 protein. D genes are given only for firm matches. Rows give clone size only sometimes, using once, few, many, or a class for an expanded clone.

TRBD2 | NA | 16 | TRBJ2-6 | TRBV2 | TGTGCCAGCAGTGAAGCGGGAGGGACTGGGGCCAACGTCCTGACTTTC | CASSEAGGTGANVLTF
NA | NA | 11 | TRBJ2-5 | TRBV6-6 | TGTGCCACAGCCGTCCAAGAGACCCGGTACTTC | CATAVQETRYF
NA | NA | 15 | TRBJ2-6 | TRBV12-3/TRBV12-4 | TGTGCCAGCAGCTGGGCCGTCTCTGGGGCCAACGTCCTGACTTTC | CASSWAVSGANVLTF
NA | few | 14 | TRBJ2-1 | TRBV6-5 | TGTGCCAGCAGTTACGAGTACAGGGTTCATGAGCAGTTCTTC | CASSYEYRVHEQFF
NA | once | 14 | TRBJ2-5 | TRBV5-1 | TGCGCCAGCAGCGCCAGCGGGCAGGGGGAGACCCAGTACTTC | CASSASGQGETQYF
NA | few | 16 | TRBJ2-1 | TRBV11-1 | TGTGCCAGCAACTTCGGGTTTGCGGGGTCCTACAATGAGCAGTTCTTC | CASNFGFAGSYNEQFF
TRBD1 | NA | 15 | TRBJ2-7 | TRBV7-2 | TGTGCCAGCAGTCAAGGGCAGGGGGCTTTCTACGAGCAGTACTTC | CASSQGQGAFYEQYF
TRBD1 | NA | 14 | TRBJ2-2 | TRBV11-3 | TGTGCCAGCAGCCGGACAGGGGCAACCGGGGAGCTGTTTTTT | CASSRTGATGELFF
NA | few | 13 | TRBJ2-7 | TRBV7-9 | TGTGCCAGCAGCTTAGGCAGCCAATACGAGCAGTACTTC | CASSLGSQYEQYF
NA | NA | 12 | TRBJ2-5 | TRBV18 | TGTGCCAGCGCACCGATGGGAGAGACCCAGTACTTC | CASAPMGETQYF
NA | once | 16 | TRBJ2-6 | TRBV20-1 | TGCAGTGCTAGTTTGGAGGTGCGCTCTGGGGCCAACGTCCTGACTTTC | CSASLEVRSGANVLTF
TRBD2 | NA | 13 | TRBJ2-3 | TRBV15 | TGTGCCACCAGCGCGGGAGTACACAGATACGCGTATTTT | CATSAGVHRYAYF
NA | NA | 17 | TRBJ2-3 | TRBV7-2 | TGTGCCAGCAGTTTAGTAGTAGGGAGACAGAGCACAGATACGCAGTATTTT | CASSLVVGRQSTDTQYF
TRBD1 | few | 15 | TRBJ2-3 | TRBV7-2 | TGTGCCAGCAGCTTTGACAGGGGGGCGACAGATACGCAGTATTTT | CASSFDRGATDTQYF
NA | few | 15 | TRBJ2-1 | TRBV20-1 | TGCAGTGCTAGAGAAGAGGGGGTCACCTACAATGAGCAGTTCTTC | CSAREEGVTYNEQFF
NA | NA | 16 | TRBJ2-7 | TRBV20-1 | TGCAGTGCTAGAGCCCCCGGGACCCTTTCCTACAATGAGCAGTACTTC | CSARAPGTLSYNEQYF
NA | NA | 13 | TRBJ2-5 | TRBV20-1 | TGCAGTGCACCCTTGGGGGGCCGAGAGACCCAGTACTTC | CSAPLGGRETQYF
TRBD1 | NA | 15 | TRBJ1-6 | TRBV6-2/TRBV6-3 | TGTGCCAGCAGTTACCGGACAGGGAATAATTCACCCCTCCACTTT | CASSYRTGNNSPLHF
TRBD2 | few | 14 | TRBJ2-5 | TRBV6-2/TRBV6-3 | TGTGCCAGCAGTCGGGCGGGAGGCCGGCAGACCCAGTACTTC | CASSRAGGRQTQYF
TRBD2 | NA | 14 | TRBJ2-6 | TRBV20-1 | TGCAGTGCTACCGGGGGGTCTGGGGCCAACGTCCTGACTTTC | CSATGGSGANVLTF
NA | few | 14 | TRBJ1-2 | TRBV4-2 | TGTGCCAGCAGCCAAGATGAAGGAGCTTATGGCTACACCTTC | CASSQDEGAYGYTF
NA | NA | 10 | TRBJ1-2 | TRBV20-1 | TGCAGTGCCCCGCAGATGGCCCCCACCTTC | CSAPQMAPTF
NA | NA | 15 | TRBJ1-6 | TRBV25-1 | TGTGCCAGCAGTGACCAACACAGTGGGATTTCACCCCTCCACTTT | CASSDQHSGISPLHF
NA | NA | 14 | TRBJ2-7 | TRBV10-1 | TGCACCAGCAGTGATGGCCCGGGTACCTACGAGCAGTACTTC | CTSSDGPGTYEQYF
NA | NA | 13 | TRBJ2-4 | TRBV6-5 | TGTGCCAGCAGCCGGGGAGGAAAGGACATTCAGTACTTC | CASSRGGKDIQYF
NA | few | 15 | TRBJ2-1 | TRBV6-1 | TGTGCCAGCAGTACTGCTGGCGTTCTCTACAATGAGCAGTTCTTC | CASSTAGVLYNEQFF
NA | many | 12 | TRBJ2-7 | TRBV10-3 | TGTGCCATCAGTGAGTGGGGTTACGAGCAGTACTTC | CAISEWGYEQYF
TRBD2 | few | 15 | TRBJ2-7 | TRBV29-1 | TGCAGCGTTGAGACTCCGGGGGGGACCCAGCACGAGCAGTACTTC | CSVETPGGTQHEQYF
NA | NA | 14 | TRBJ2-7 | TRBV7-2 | TGTGCCAGCAGCGTTCAACTCGTCTCCTACGAGCAGTACTTC | CASSVQLVSYEQYF
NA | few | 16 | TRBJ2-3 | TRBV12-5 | TGTGCTAGTGGTTTGGCCTATAGCGGAGGGGGAGATACGCAGTATTTT | CASGLAYSGGGDTQYF
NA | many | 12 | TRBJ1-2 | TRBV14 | TGTGCCAGCAGCCGAGCAAGAGGGTTCCACACCTTC | CASSRARGFHTF
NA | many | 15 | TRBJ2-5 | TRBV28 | TGTGCCAGCAGTCTCCGCCGGGACTTACAAGAGACCCAGTACTTC | CASSLRRDLQETQYF
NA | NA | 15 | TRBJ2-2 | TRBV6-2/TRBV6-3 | TGTGCCAGCAGTTCTACTAGGTGGGCTTCCGGGGAGCTGTTTTTT | CASSSTRWASGELFF
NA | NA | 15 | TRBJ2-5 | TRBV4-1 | TGCGCCAGCAGCCAGCGGGACCAAGGACGAGAGACCCAGTACTTC | CASSQRDQGRETQYF
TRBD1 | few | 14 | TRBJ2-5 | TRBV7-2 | TGTGCCAGCAGCTTAGCTACAGGGGCCGAGACCCAGTACTTC | CASSLATGAETQYF
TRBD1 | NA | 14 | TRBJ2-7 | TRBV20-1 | TGCAGTGCTAGTAGGGGACAGGGGCCCTACGAGCAGTACTTC | CSASRGQGPYEQYF
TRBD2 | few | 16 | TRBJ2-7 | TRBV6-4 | TGTGCCAGCAGTGACGCACGAAGGACTAGCGATTACGAGCAGTACTTC | CASSDARRTSDYEQYF
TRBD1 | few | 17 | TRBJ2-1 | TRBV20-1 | TGCAGTGCTAGAGACTCCTCGGGACAGGGTGGAGTCAATGAGCAGTTCTTC | CSARDSSGQGGVNEQFF
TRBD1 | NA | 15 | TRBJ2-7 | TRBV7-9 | TGTGCCAGCAGCGGGGGGACAGGGACCTCCTACGAGCAGTACTTC | CASSGGTGTSYEQYF
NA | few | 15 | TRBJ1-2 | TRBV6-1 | TGTGCCAGCAGTGAAATCCAGGGACCTAACTATGGCTACACCTTC | CASSEIQGPNYGYTF
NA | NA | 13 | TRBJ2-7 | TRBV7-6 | TGTGCCAGCAGCTTGAACCTTGGAGACGAGCAGTACTTC | CASSLNLGDEQYF
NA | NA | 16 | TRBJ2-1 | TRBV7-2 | TGTGCCAGCAGCTTAGGGGCCGGCCAACGGAGCGATGAGCAGTTCTTC | CASSLGAGQRSDEQFF
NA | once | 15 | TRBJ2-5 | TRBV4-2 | TGTGCCAGCAGCCAAGTTGGAGGGTGGGAATACGAGCGGTACTTC | CASSQVGGWEYERYF
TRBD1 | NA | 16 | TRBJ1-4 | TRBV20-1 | TGCAGTGCTAGAGGAAACAGGGGGCCCACTAATGAAAAACTGTTTTTT | CSARGNRGPTNEKLFF
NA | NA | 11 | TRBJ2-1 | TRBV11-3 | TGTGCCAGTGGCCATGAGGGTGTACAGTTCTTC | CASGHEGVQFF
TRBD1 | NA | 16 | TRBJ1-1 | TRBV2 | TGTGCCAGCATGTTGCAGGGGGTAATCTTGAACACTGAAGCTTTCTTT | CASMLQGVILNTEAFF
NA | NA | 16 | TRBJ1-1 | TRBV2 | TGTGCCAGCAGTTCCGGGGGAAGAGCCATGAACACTGAAGCTTTCTTT | CASSSGGRAMNTEAFF
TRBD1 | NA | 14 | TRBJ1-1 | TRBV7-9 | TGTGCCATTTCTTGGGGGACAGGGGACACTGAAGCTTTCTTT | CAISWGTGDTEAFF
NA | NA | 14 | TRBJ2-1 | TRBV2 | TGTGCCAGCAGTGGGGCCGGCGGAGTCTACGAGCAGTTCTTC | CASSGAGGVYEQFF
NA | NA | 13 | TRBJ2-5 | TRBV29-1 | TGCAGCGTTGGACTAACGGGAGCATGTGAGCAGTACTTC | CSVGLTGACEQYF
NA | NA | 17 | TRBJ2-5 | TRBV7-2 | TGTGCCAGCAGCCCCGTGGGAATGGGGGGAAAAAAAGAGACCCAGTACTTC | CASSPVGMGGKKETQYF